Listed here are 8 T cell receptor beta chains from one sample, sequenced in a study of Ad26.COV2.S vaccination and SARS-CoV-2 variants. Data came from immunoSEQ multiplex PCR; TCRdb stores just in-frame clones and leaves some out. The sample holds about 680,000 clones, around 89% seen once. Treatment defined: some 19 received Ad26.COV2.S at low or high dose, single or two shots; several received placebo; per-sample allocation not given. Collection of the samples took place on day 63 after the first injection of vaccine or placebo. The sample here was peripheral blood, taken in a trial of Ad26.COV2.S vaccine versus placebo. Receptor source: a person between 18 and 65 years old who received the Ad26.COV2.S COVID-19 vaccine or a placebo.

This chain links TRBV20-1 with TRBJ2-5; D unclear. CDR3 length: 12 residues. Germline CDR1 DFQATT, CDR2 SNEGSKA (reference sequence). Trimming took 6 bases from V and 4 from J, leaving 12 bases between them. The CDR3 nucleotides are TGCAGTGCCAGTAAGATATCAGAGACCCAGTACTTC. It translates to CSASKISETQYF.

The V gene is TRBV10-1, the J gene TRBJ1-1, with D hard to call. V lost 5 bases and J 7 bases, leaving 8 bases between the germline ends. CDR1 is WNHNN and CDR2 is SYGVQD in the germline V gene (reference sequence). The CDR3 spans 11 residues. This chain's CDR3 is CASSSSREAFF. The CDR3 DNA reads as TGCGCCAGCAGTTCTAGCCGTGAAGCTTTCTTT.

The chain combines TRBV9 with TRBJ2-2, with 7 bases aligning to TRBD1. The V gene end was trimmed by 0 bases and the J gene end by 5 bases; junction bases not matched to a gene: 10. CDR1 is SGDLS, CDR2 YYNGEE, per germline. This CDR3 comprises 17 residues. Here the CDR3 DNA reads TGTGCCAGCAGCGTAGGGTATAAGGGGGCCAAAACCGGGGAGCTGTTTTTT. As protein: CASSVGYKGAKTGELFF.

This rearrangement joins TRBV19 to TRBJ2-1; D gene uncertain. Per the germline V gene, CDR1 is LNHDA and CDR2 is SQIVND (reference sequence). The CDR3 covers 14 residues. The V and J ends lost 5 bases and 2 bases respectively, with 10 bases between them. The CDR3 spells CASSVPTPYNEQFF. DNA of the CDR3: TGTGCCAGTAGTGTCCCGACACCCTACAATGAGCAGTTCTTC. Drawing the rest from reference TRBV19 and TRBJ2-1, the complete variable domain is DGGITQSPKYLFRKEGQNVTLSCEQNLNHDAMYWYRQDPGQGLRLIYYSQIVNDFQKGDIAEGYSVSREKKESFPLTVTSAQKNPTAFYLCASSVPTPYNEQFFGPGTRLTVL.

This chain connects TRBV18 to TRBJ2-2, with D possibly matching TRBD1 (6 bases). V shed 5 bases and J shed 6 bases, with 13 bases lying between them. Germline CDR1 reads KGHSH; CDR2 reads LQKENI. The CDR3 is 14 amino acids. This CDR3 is CASSEEGQPGELFF. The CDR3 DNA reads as TGTGCCAGCTCAGAAGAGGGACAACCCGGGGAGCTGTTTTTT.

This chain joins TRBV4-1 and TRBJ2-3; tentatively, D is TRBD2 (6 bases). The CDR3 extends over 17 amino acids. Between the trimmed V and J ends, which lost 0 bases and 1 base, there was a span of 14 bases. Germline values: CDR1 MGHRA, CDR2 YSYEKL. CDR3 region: CASSQDSSSGGTDTQYF. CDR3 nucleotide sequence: TGCGCCAGCAGCCAAGATTCGAGTAGCGGAGGCACAGATACGCAGTATTTT.

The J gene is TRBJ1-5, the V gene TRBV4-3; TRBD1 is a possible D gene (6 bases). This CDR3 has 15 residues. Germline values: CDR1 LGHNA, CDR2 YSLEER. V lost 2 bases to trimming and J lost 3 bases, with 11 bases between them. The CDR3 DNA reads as TGCGCCAGCAGCCAATTTCCAGGGGACAATCAGCCCCAGCATTTT. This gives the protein CASSQFPGDNQPQHF.

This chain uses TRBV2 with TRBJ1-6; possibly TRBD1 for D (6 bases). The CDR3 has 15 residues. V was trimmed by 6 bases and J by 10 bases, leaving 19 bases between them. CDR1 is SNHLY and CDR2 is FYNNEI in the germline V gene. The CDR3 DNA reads TGTGCCAGCAGCCTCCAGGGGCCCGGGTGGTCACCCCTCCACTTT. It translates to CASSLQGPGWSPLHF.